These 32 T cell receptor beta chains originate from one sample sequenced in a study of T cell clonotyping in hematopoietic cell transplantation. Assay: immunoSEQ multiplex PCR; the TCRdb copy retains only in-frame clones and omits some. This sample has more than 15,000 clones, with roughly 91% found just once. Material: peripheral blood mononuclear cells. These receptors were obtained from a man aged 40-50 years in good health. Some clones in this sample may be carry-over from other donors' samples.

The rearrangement links TRBV4-2 to TRBJ2-7; 7 nucleotides match TRBD2. This CDR3 comprises 15 residues. The germline V gene encodes CDR1 LGHNA and CDR2 YNFKEQ. The V segment lost 2 bases and the J segment 4 bases; nucleotides outside the gene matches: 8. CDR3 loop: CASSQPGGGQYEQYF. As DNA, the CDR3 is TGTGCCAGCAGCCAACCGGGGGGAGGGCAATACGAGCAGTACTTC.

The table lists this clone with a count of one. V is TRBV27 and J is TRBJ1-1; D is uncertain. Germline loops: CDR1 MNHEY, CDR2 SMNVEV (reference sequence). Trimming removed 6 bases from V and 0 bases from J, with 11 bases in between. The CDR3 is 14 residues long. The CDR3 sequence: CASRRGSLNTEAFF. CDR3 in DNA: TGTGCCAGCAGACGGGGATCCTTGAACACTGAAGCTTTCTTT.

This rearrangement joins TRBV6-6 to TRBJ2-7, with D hard to call. V was clipped by 2 bases and J by 1 base, with 6 bases between them. Germline CDR1 MNHNY, CDR2 SVGAGI (reference sequence). This CDR3 has 13 amino acids. This CDR3 is CASSYGQSYEQYF. As DNA, the CDR3 is TGTGCCAGCAGTTACGGGCAGTCCTACGAGCAGTACTTC.

This chain links TRBV9 with TRBJ1-3; perhaps TRBD1 as D (6 bases). In germline, CDR1 is SGDLS, CDR2 YYNGEE. V dropped 4 bases and J dropped 3 bases, with 20 bases sitting between them. This CDR3 is 17 amino acids long. The CDR3 reads CASSTLGGARSGNTIYF. The CDR3 coding sequence is TGTGCCAGCAGCACCCTGGGGGGGGCGAGGAGTGGAAACACCATATATTTT. The full variable domain, with the rest looked up from reference TRBV9 and TRBJ1-3, is DSGVTQTPKHLITATGQRVTLRCSPRSGDLSVYWYQQSLDQGLQFLIQYYNGEERAKGNILERFSAQQFPDLHSELNLSSLELGDSALYFCASSTLGGARSGNTIYFGEGSWLTVV.

The chain is built from TRBV6-5 and TRBJ2-7; TRBD2 aligns across 8 bases. With 7 bases clipped from V and 2 bases from J, the junction kept 10 bases outside the gene matches. Germline V gene lookup returns CDR1 MNHEY and CDR2 SVGAGI. CDR3 size: 15 residues. Here the CDR3 reads CASKTGLGSTYEQYF. In DNA form, the CDR3 reads TGTGCCAGCAAGACGGGACTAGGTTCCACCTACGAGCAGTACTTC.

The CDR3 coding sequence is TGTGCCAGCAGCTTAGCCGGGACTTTCGAAAGTTCCCTCTACAATGAGCAGTTCTTC. Amino acids: CASSLAGTFESSLYNEQFF. The rearrangement links TRBV7-9 to TRBJ2-1, with D tentatively TRBD2 (6 bases). This CDR3 has 19 residues. Per germline, CDR1 SEHNR and CDR2 FQNEAQ (reference sequence). Trimming cost V 0 bases and J 3 bases, with 21 bases left between them.

This clone was detected once. The chain carries TRBV30 and TRBJ1-1; D is undetermined. Trimming stripped 1 base from V and 1 base from J, with 7 bases between. CDR1 and CDR2 (germline): GTSNPN, SVGIG (reference sequence). This CDR3 is 13 amino acids long. CDR3 coding DNA: TGTGCCTGGAGTGATGGAACGAACACTGAAGCTTTCTTT. This gives the protein CAWSDGTNTEAFF.

J is TRBJ2-2 and V is TRBV30, with D uncertain. Deletions cut 0 bases from V and 8 bases from J, with 4 bases between. The CDR3 totals 11 residues. Germline V gene sequence: CDR1 GTSNPN, CDR2 SVGIG (reference sequence). CDR3 sequence: CAWSVRGELFF. CDR3 in DNA: TGTGCCTGGAGTGTACGAGGGGAGCTGTTTTTT.

The CDR3 protein is CASSNEWAAGAEAFF. Here the CDR3 DNA reads TGTGCCAGTAGTAATGAGTGGGCCGCGGGGGCTGAAGCTTTCTTT. The rearrangement joins TRBV19 to TRBJ1-1; weak D call: TRBD1 (5 bases). The CDR3 is made up of 15 amino acids. Germline CDR1 LNHDA, CDR2 SQIVND (reference sequence). V gave up 4 bases and J gave up 6 bases, with 18 bases separating them. The complete variable domain, with remaining parts taken from reference TRBV19 and TRBJ1-1, reads DGGITQSPKYLFRKEGQNVTLSCEQNLNHDAMYWYRQDPGQGLRLIYYSQIVNDFQKGDIAEGYSVSREKKESFPLTVTSAQKNPTAFYLCASSNEWAAGAEAFFGQGTRLTVV.

The chain links TRBV9 to TRBJ2-2; D ambiguous. Germline CDR1 and CDR2: SGDLS and YYNGEE. The CDR3 runs to 14 residues. The V gene lost 0 bases and the J gene lost 5 bases, with 8 bases spanning the gap. The CDR3 loop is CASSVGGETGELFF. For the CDR3, the DNA is TGTGCCAGCAGCGTAGGGGGTGAGACCGGGGAGCTGTTTTTT.

The rearrangement links TRBV5-5 to TRBJ2-2; D may correspond to TRBD1 or TRBD2 (5 bases each). Germline V gene data show CDR1 as SGHKS and CDR2 as YYEKEE (reference sequence). The V gene lost 4 bases and the J gene lost 2 bases, with 9 bases spanning the gap. The CDR3 runs 14 residues. CDR3 in DNA: TGTGCCAGCAGCCCGGGGCTAAACACCGGGGAGCTGTTTTTT. It yields the protein CASSPGLNTGELFF. The entire variable domain, with the rest obtained from reference TRBV5-5 and TRBJ2-2, is as follows: DAGVTQSPTHLIKTRGQQVTLRCSPISGHKSVSWYQQVLGQGPQFIFQYYEKEERGRGNFPDRFSARQFPNYSSELNVNALLLGDSALYLCASSPGLNTGELFFGEGSRLTVL.

The V gene is TRBV5-1, the J gene TRBJ2-3; 12 bases are a match to TRBD1. The CDR3 runs 15 residues. V dropped 4 bases and J dropped 4; count of bases not matched to a gene: 4. In germline, CDR1 is SGHRS, CDR2 YFSETQ. The CDR3 nucleotides are TGCGCCAGCAGCCAGGGACAGGGGGCCCCAGATACGCAGTATTTT. Protein: CASSQGQGAPDTQYF.

The rearrangement joins TRBV5-4 to TRBJ2-5; D may be TRBD1 or TRBD2 (5 bases each). In germline, CDR1 is SGHNT, CDR2 YYREEE (reference sequence). The CDR3 loop spans 14 amino acids. The V and J ends lost 1 base and 1 base respectively, with 8 bases between them. The CDR3 here is CASSLQGTQETQYF. The DNA for the CDR3 is TGTGCCAGCAGCTTGCAAGGGACCCAAGAGACCCAGTACTTC.

V and J are TRBV5-1 and TRBJ1-2; 7 positions agree with TRBD1. The J segment lost 3 bases and the V segment lost 0 bases, leaving 5 bases of the junction unmatched. The CDR3 sequence is 15 residues long. Germline loops: CDR1 SGHRS, CDR2 YFSETQ. CDR3 sequence reads: CASSLVVGGDYGYTF. In nucleotides, the CDR3 is TGCGCCAGCAGCTTGGTCGTAGGGGGCGACTATGGCTACACCTTC.

The chain joins TRBV28 to TRBJ2-6, with D perhaps matching TRBD1 (8 bases). The V gene's germline CDR1 is MDHEN and CDR2 SYDVKM. The V end was cut by 6 bases, the J end by 1 base, with 16 bases between. This CDR3 region has 17 residues. Written as DNA, the CDR3 is TGTGCCAGCAGACAGGGGGGGACTTCTTCTGGGGCCAACGTCCTGACTTTC. It yields the protein CASRQGGTSSGANVLTF.

This clone was observed once. This chain connects TRBV20-1 to TRBJ1-1, with D tentatively TRBD1 (5 bases). Trimming took 8 bases from V and 13 from J, leaving 14 bases between them. The CDR3 extends over 9 amino acids. Per the germline V gene, CDR1 is DFQATT and CDR2 is SNEGSKA (reference sequence). CDR3 residues: CSLRVGGFF. CDR3 nucleotides: TGCAGTCTCCGGGTGGGGGGTTTCTTT.

In its sample, this clone was seen once. J is TRBJ2-7 and V is TRBV5-6; weak D call: TRBD1 (6 bases). Trimming left V 0 bases short and J 6 bases short, with 13 bases between. Germline loops: CDR1 SGHDT, CDR2 YYEEEE. The CDR3 runs 14 residues. CDR3 loop: CASSLGINRAEQYF. The CDR3, as DNA: TGTGCCAGCAGCTTGGGCATCAACAGGGCCGAGCAGTACTTC.

V is TRBV25-1 and J is TRBJ1-1, with D possibly being TRBD1 (6 bases). This CDR3 spans 13 amino acids. The germline V and J ends were trimmed by 4 bases and 4 bases, with 10 bases remaining between them. Germline V gene data show CDR1 as MGHDK and CDR2 as SYGVNS. CDR3 in amino acids: CASSVRGATEAFF. For the CDR3, the DNA is TGTGCCAGCAGTGTGAGGGGGGCCACTGAAGCTTTCTTT.

This chain joins TRBV5-1 and TRBJ1-1; D is undetermined. V gave up 4 bases and J gave up 1 base, with 14 bases separating them. Germline assignment: CDR1 SGHRS and CDR2 YFSETQ. This CDR3 region has 15 residues. The CDR3 is CASSPDTAQNTEAFF. CDR3 nucleotides: TGCGCCAGCAGCCCAGACACGGCCCAGAACACTGAAGCTTTCTTT.

This clone came up once. This chain connects TRBV7-8 to TRBJ1-1; possible D gene TRBD1, 5 bases. The CDR3 spans 16 residues. Germline V lookup: CDR1 SGHVS, CDR2 FQNEAQ. Trimming pared 5 bases from V and 2 bases from J, leaving 18 bases between. The CDR3 sequence: CASSLLGGGPNTEAFF. Here the CDR3 DNA reads TGTGCCAGCAGCCTCCTCGGGGGTGGTCCTAACACTGAAGCTTTCTTT.

V is TRBV6-6 and J is TRBJ2-1, with D uncertain. Germline CDR1 MNHNY, CDR2 SVGAGI (reference sequence). The CDR3 runs to 12 residues. V was clipped by 8 bases and J by 7 bases, with 12 bases between them. The CDR3 DNA is TGTGCCAGCTCCCGCCAGGAGAATGAGCAGTTCTTC. Translation gives CASSRQENEQFF.

The chain carries TRBV28 and TRBJ2-7, with D maybe TRBD1 (6 bases). V was trimmed by 3 bases and J by 2 bases, leaving 8 bases between them. Germline lookup yields CDR1 MDHEN and CDR2 SYDVKM. The CDR3 covers 13 residues. The CDR3 DNA reads as TGTGCCAGCAGTTTTACAGGGACCTACGAGCAGTACTTC. Protein sequence: CASSFTGTYEQYF. The whole variable domain, remainder taken from reference TRBV28 and TRBJ2-7, is DVKVTQSSRYLVKRTGEKVFLECVQDMDHENMFWYRQDPGLGLRLIYFSYDVKMKEKGDIPEGYSVSREKKERFSLILESASTNQTSMYLCASSFTGTYEQYFGPGTRLTVT.

The genes are TRBV7-3 and TRBJ2-2; tentative D call: TRBD1 (6 bases). Germline values: CDR1 SGHTA, CDR2 FQGTGA. The CDR3 runs 14 residues. Trimming pared 3 bases from V and 5 bases from J, leaving 10 bases between. CDR3 amino acids: CASSLGTGTGELFF. In nucleotides, the CDR3 is TGTGCCAGCAGCTTGGGAACAGGGACCGGGGAGCTGTTTTTT. Based on the CDR3 plus reference TRBV7-3 and TRBJ2-2, the full variable domain is GAGVSQTPSNKVTEKGKYVELRCDPISGHTALYWYRQSLGQGPEFLIYFQGTGAADDSGLPNDRFFAVRPEGSVSTLKIQRTERGDSAVYLCASSLGTGTGELFFGEGSRLTVL.

The chain recombines TRBV6-1 with TRBJ2-1; TRBD1 aligns across 11 bases. V lost 4 bases, J lost 4 bases, and 6 bases stayed unmatched. Germline V gene lookup returns CDR1 MNHNS and CDR2 SASEGT. The CDR3 extends over 16 amino acids. The CDR3 spells CASSGQGTGGYNEQFF. The CDR3, as DNA: TGTGCCAGCAGTGGGCAAGGGACAGGGGGATACAATGAGCAGTTCTTC.

The chain couples TRBV6-4 to TRBJ2-3; 7 bases are a match to TRBD2. This CDR3 has 15 residues. Germline trimming cut 4 bases from V and 2 bases from J; bases unmatched to any gene: 6. In germline, CDR1 is MRHNA, CDR2 SNTAGT. CDR3 sequence reads: CASSAGRENTDTQYF. Written as DNA, the CDR3 is TGTGCCAGCAGTGCAGGGCGGGAGAACACAGATACGCAGTATTTT.

V gene TRBV5-4 combines with J gene TRBJ2-5; TRBD2 matches at 9 bases. Germline lookup yields CDR1 SGHNT and CDR2 YYREEE (reference sequence). Trimming took 7 bases from V and 3 from J; bases not matched to a gene: 10. The CDR3 is 15 amino acids. The CDR3 DNA sequence: TGTGCCAGCGGCCCAGAAGGCGGGGGGGAAGAGACCCAGTACTTC. Residues: CASGPEGGGEETQYF.

This chain uses TRBV5-1 with TRBJ2-3, with no clear D. From germline, CDR1 is SGHRS and CDR2 YFSETQ. V shed 0 bases and J shed 2 bases, with 7 bases lying between them. The CDR3 is made up of 14 amino acids. The CDR3 is CASSLDSFTDTQYF. The CDR3 DNA sequence: TGCGCCAGCAGCTTGGACAGCTTCACAGATACGCAGTATTTT.

The chain joins TRBV28 to TRBJ1-2; a possible D gene is TRBD1 (6 bases). Per the germline V gene, CDR1 is MDHEN and CDR2 is SYDVKM. Trimming removed 5 bases at V and 4 bases at J, with 14 bases between. The CDR3 totals 14 residues. The CDR3 loop reads CASSASGTSYGYTF. The DNA for the CDR3 is TGTGCCAGCAGTGCCTCCGGGACAAGCTATGGCTACACCTTC.

The chain has TRBV15 and TRBJ2-1, with D perhaps TRBD1 (6 bases). Germline-derived CDR1 and CDR2 are LNHNV and YYDKDF (reference sequence). Trimming pared 9 bases from V and 4 bases from J, leaving 16 bases between. CDR3 length: 14 residues. CDR3 sequence reads: CATSATGTYNEQFF. The CDR3 nucleotides are TGTGCCACTAGCGCCACCGGGACATACAATGAGCAGTTCTTC.

The V and J genes are TRBV29-1 and TRBJ2-5, with D unclear. CDR1 SQVTM and CDR2 ANQGSEA come from the germline V gene. With 6 bases removed from V and 5 bases from J, the gap between germline ends came to 7 bases. CDR3 length equals 10 residues. CDR3 DNA: TGCAGCGTCGCTCGGGAGACCCAGTACTTC. Translation gives CSVARETQYF.

This chain joins TRBV2 and TRBJ1-1; maybe TRBD1 (5 bases). Looked up from germline, CDR1 is SNHLY and CDR2 is FYNNEI. The CDR3 runs 12 residues. V was pared by 4 bases and J by 5 bases, with 8 bases between. The CDR3 spells CASSVGVTEAFF. CDR3 DNA sequence: TGTGCCAGCAGTGTGGGGGTAACTGAAGCTTTCTTT.

The rearrangement uses TRBV6-6 and TRBJ2-3; D unresolved. The V end lost 4 bases, the J end lost 3 bases, and 14 bases lay between the germline ends. CDR3 length: 15 residues. Per germline, CDR1 MNHNY and CDR2 SVGAGI (reference sequence). The CDR3 loop is CASSSLSAITDTQYF. CDR3 nucleotide sequence: TGTGCCAGCAGTTCTCTCTCCGCCATAACAGATACGCAGTATTTT.